This T cell receptor (beta chain) comes out of a study of neurological immune-mediated disorders. TCRdb processed the 5' RACE reads anew with MiXCR; each CDR3 protein has one entry. The sample includes over 15,000 distinct CDR3 sequences, around a quarter of them seen just once. CDR1 is SGHRS and CDR2 is YFSETQ in the germline V gene. The CDR3 covers 16 residues. The ends lost 7 bases at V and 0 bases at J; junction bases unmatched: 8. This chain connects TRBV5-1 to TRBJ1-2; 11 nucleotides agree with TRBD1. Material for sequencing was PBMCs. The receptor was derived from a man over 45 with HTLV-1-associated myelopathy (HAM/TSP). DNA for the CDR3: TGCGCCAGCCGCCCGGGACAGGGGGTTTCTAACTATGGCTACACCTTC. This sequence encodes CASRPGQGVSNYGYTF. The entire variable domain, with the rest obtained from reference TRBV5-1 and TRBJ1-2, is as follows: KAGVTQTPRYLIKTRGQQVTLSCSPISGHRSVSWYQQTPGQGLQFLFEYFSETQRNKGNFPGRFSGRQFSNSRSEMNVSTLELGDSALYLCASRPGQGVSNYGYTFGSGTRLTVV.